The 29 T cell receptor beta chains below were found in one sample sequenced in a study of human T cells and chemical hapten exposure. In TCRdb, the RACE reads were re-called with MiXCR into one record per CDR3 protein. The repertoire consists of about 51,000 distinct CDR3 sequences, with over 8% occurring once and the leading ten covering about 14%. Time point described: pre-sensitization, week 0. The treatment denotes: therapeutic diphenylcyclopropenone sensitization with weekly scalp DPC. The sequencing used whole blood, collected in connection with sensitization to the hapten diphenylcyclopropenone (DPC). Every receptor here comes from a woman in her forties with alopecia areata. Some clones in this sample may be carry-over from other donors' samples.

There are many counts of this clonotype. The CDR3 protein is CASSYEGDDRETQYF. The CDR3 DNA reads as TGTGCCAGCAGCTACGAAGGGGACGATAGAGAGACCCAGTACTTC. This chain uses TRBV7-9 with TRBJ2-5; either TRBD1 or TRBD2 may supply D (5 bases each). This CDR3 is 15 amino acids long. Germline loops: CDR1 SEHNR, CDR2 FQNEAQ (reference sequence). Trimming took 4 bases from V and 4 from J, leaving 16 bases between them.

V usage is TRBV2 and J usage is TRBJ2-7, with D unclear. CDR1 SNHLY and CDR2 FYNNEI come from the germline V gene. The CDR3 has 11 amino acids. The germline V and J ends were trimmed by 4 bases and 3 bases, with 4 bases remaining between them. Written as DNA, the CDR3 is TGTGCCAGCAGTGCGGACTACGAGCAGTACTTC. This encodes CASSADYEQYF.

This clonotype appeared a few times. The chain uses TRBV7-2 and TRBJ1-2; 7 bases line up with TRBD1. The CDR3 has 13 residues. Germline trimming cut 5 bases from V and 8 bases from J; bases unmatched to any gene: 8. CDR1 is SGHTA, CDR2 FQGNSA, per germline. In DNA, the CDR3 is TGTGCCAGCAGCCCAGGACAGGATCGCGGCTACACCTTC. Residues: CASSPGQDRGYTF.

This clonotype was counted a few times. J is TRBJ1-1 and V is TRBV14; TRBD1 agrees at 8 bases. CDR1 is SGHDN and CDR2 is FVKESK in the germline V gene. J was trimmed by 0 bases and V by 4 bases; bases with no gene match: 7. The CDR3 spans 16 residues. The CDR3 coding sequence is TGTGCCAGCAGCCTAAGACAGGGGCCCCTGAACACTGAAGCTTTCTTT. The encoded protein is CASSLRQGPLNTEAFF.

The chain recombines TRBV4-3 with TRBJ1-3; no clear D gene. The CDR3 totals 17 residues. V was pared by 0 bases and J by 0 bases, with 12 bases between. Per the germline V gene, CDR1 is LGHNA and CDR2 is YSLEER. CDR3: CASSQEDPPRSGNTIYF. The DNA of the CDR3 is TGCGCCAGCAGCCAAGAAGATCCCCCGCGCTCTGGAAACACCATATATTTT.

This clonotype was seen a few times. The chain recombines TRBV29-1 with TRBJ2-3; D is perhaps TRBD1 (6 bases). Trimming stripped 6 bases from V and 1 base from J, with 14 bases between. Germline V gene data show CDR1 as SQVTM and CDR2 as ANQGSEA. CDR3 length: 14 residues. As DNA, the CDR3 is TGCAGCGTCCGGGACACCGGTCGCACAGATACGCAGTATTTT. The encoded protein is CSVRDTGRTDTQYF.

This clonotype was seen a handful of times. The CDR3 nucleotides read TGCGCCAGCAGCTTGGGGATGAACACTGAAGCTTTCTTT. Its translation: CASSLGMNTEAFF. This chain uses TRBV5-1 with TRBJ1-1; D is unresolved. Germline values: CDR1 SGHRS, CDR2 YFSETQ. The V gene lost 0 bases and the J gene lost 0 bases, with 3 bases spanning the gap. The CDR3 has 13 residues.

This clonotype has a handful of counts. The rearrangement joins TRBV9 to TRBJ1-1, with D unclear. The germline gives CDR1 SGDLS, CDR2 YYNGEE. The CDR3 has 16 amino acids. Trimming took 4 bases from V and 0 from J, leaving 16 bases between them. CDR3: CASSPEGGRMNTEAFF. The CDR3 DNA is TGTGCCAGCAGCCCAGAGGGAGGGAGGATGAACACTGAAGCTTTCTTT.

This clonotype was detected ten times or more. The V and J genes are TRBV7-9 and TRBJ2-7; tentative D call: TRBD1 (5 bases). The V gene's germline CDR1 is SEHNR and CDR2 FQNEAQ (reference sequence). V was trimmed by 5 bases and J by 0 bases, leaving 14 bases between them. This CDR3 region has 15 residues. CDR3 residues: CASSPTQGYSYEQYF. The CDR3 DNA follows: TGTGCCAGCAGCCCGACCCAGGGTTACTCCTACGAGCAGTACTTC.

The table lists this clonotype with many counts. The chain employs TRBV7-3 and TRBJ1-1; D unresolved. The CDR3 runs to 16 residues. Trimming pared 0 bases from V and 0 bases from J, leaving 11 bases between. The germline CDR1 and CDR2 sequences are SGHTA and FQGTGA. The CDR3 DNA reads TGTGCCAGCAGCTTAACGCCGGCCAGAATGAACACTGAAGCTTTCTTT. Protein sequence: CASSLTPARMNTEAFF.

This clonotype was observed at least ten times. The genes are TRBV7-6 and TRBJ2-5, with D hard to call. V lost 5 bases and J lost 4, with 11 bases in between. CDR3 size: 13 residues. Germline V gene data show CDR1 as SGHVS and CDR2 as FNYEAQ. The CDR3 nucleotides are TGTGCCAGCAGCGTTGCGCAGGTAGAGACCCAGTACTTC. This sequence encodes CASSVAQVETQYF.

This clonotype was detected many times. V usage is TRBV29-1 and J usage is TRBJ1-1, with D perhaps TRBD1 (6 bases). Looked up from germline, CDR1 is SQVTM and CDR2 is ANQGSEA. With 3 bases removed from V and 4 bases from J, the gap between germline ends came to 9 bases. This CDR3 region has 12 residues. CDR3 sequence reads: CSVDRRGTEAFF. CDR3 in DNA: TGCAGCGTTGATCGCAGGGGCACTGAAGCTTTCTTT.

This clonotype was counted at least ten times. The chain couples TRBV11-2 to TRBJ2-3; TRBD2 aligns across 7 bases. V trimming: 0 bases; J trimming: 6 bases; junction bases outside the gene matches: 18. CDR1 and CDR2 from the germline V gene are SGHAT and FQNNGV. The CDR3 is made up of 19 amino acids. The CDR3 protein is CASSLDLEAGSYPGDTQYF. For the CDR3, the DNA is TGTGCCAGCAGCTTAGATTTGGAAGCGGGGTCCTACCCCGGGGATACGCAGTATTTT.

The J gene is TRBJ2-5, the V gene TRBV13; D not resolved. The germline V gene encodes CDR1 PRHDT and CDR2 FYEKMQ (reference sequence). The CDR3 loop spans 14 amino acids. Trimming stripped 5 bases from V and 2 bases from J, with 12 bases between. The chain's CDR3 is CASSRRGQQETQYF. CDR3 DNA sequence: TGTGCCAGCAGCCGACGAGGTCAGCAAGAGACCCAGTACTTC.

The rearrangement joins TRBV24-1 to TRBJ2-3; no definite D call. Germline CDR1 reads KGHDR; CDR2 reads SFDVKD. The CDR3 length is 12 residues. Trimming cost V 9 bases and J 2 bases, with 8 bases left between them. The CDR3 is CATAQLTDTQYF. The CDR3 nucleotides are TGTGCCACCGCCCAGCTCACAGATACGCAGTATTTT.

A few counts support this clonotype. The V gene is TRBV19, the J gene TRBJ2-5; D is perhaps TRBD2 (6 bases). With 3 bases removed from V and 4 bases from J, the gap between germline ends came to 15 bases. The length of the CDR3 is 15 residues. Germline V lookup: CDR1 LNHDA, CDR2 SQIVND (reference sequence). In DNA, the CDR3 is TGTGCCAGTAGTATTTCGCCCACGGGAGCAGAGACCCAGTACTTC. Its protein product is CASSISPTGAETQYF.

This clonotype was detected only a few times. The V gene is TRBV3-1, the J gene TRBJ2-7; no firm D call. V was clipped by 2 bases and J by 3 bases, with 8 bases between them. Per the germline V gene, CDR1 is LGHDT and CDR2 is YNNKEL (reference sequence). The CDR3 totals 13 residues. The DNA for the CDR3 is TGTGCCAGCAGCCAAAGCCTGAGCTACGAGCAGTACTTC. Amino acids: CASSQSLSYEQYF.

This clonotype was observed at least ten times. The chain joins TRBV10-2 to TRBJ2-3, with D possibly TRBD1 on 6 matching bases. Germline V gene lookup returns CDR1 WSHSY and CDR2 SAAADI. This CDR3 has 14 amino acids. With 6 bases removed from V and 3 bases from J, the gap between germline ends came to 13 bases. The CDR3 loop reads CASRRDMRTDTQYF. The CDR3 DNA sequence: TGCGCCAGCAGACGGGACATGAGAACAGATACGCAGTATTTT.

This clonotype has just a few counts. The rearrangement links TRBV4-2 to TRBJ2-3; weak D call: TRBD2 (6 bases). Trimming left V 0 bases short and J 0 bases short, with 10 bases between. Germline lookup yields CDR1 LGHNA and CDR2 YNFKEQ. CDR3 length equals 16 residues. The CDR3 region has the DNA TGTGCCAGCAGCCAAGAGAGGGACTTAAGCACAGATACGCAGTATTTT. As protein: CASSQERDLSTDTQYF.

This clonotype was counted a few times. V gene TRBV28 combines with J gene TRBJ1-5; TRBD1 might be the D (6 bases). The ends were cut back, 5 bases at V and 7 bases at J, with 15 bases in the middle. The CDR3 runs to 14 residues. CDR1 MDHEN and CDR2 SYDVKM come from the germline V gene. The CDR3 spells CASSIRDIGQPQHF. The CDR3 nucleotides are TGTGCCAGCAGTATCAGGGACATAGGGCAGCCCCAGCATTTT.

This clonotype was seen more than once but under ten times. The chain combines TRBV6-1 with TRBJ1-2; TRBD1 agrees at 7 bases. The CDR3 extends over 15 amino acids. The germline CDR1 and CDR2 sequences are MNHNS and SASEGT. Trimming at V came to 6 bases and at J to 4 bases, leaving 11 bases not matched to a gene. The CDR3: CASRYQGTASYGYTF. The CDR3 DNA sequence: TGTGCCAGCAGATATCAGGGGACAGCAAGCTATGGCTACACCTTC.

This clonotype has more than one count but fewer than ten. The chain joins TRBV7-9 to TRBJ2-2, with D possibly being TRBD1 (6 bases). Looked up from germline, CDR1 is SEHNR and CDR2 is FQNEAQ (reference sequence). CDR3 length equals 14 residues. V was clipped by 10 bases and J by 2 bases, with 14 bases between them. The CDR3 protein is CATDRDTNTGELFF. In DNA form, the CDR3 reads TGTGCCACGGACCGGGACACCAACACCGGGGAGCTGTTTTTT.

Within the sample, this clonotype is medium-sized. The V gene is TRBV7-6, the J gene TRBJ2-3; D perhaps matches TRBD1 (6 bases). The CDR3 totals 14 residues. Trimming took off 0 bases at V and 11 bases at J, with 15 bases between the two ends. CDR1 is SGHVS and CDR2 is FNYEAQ in the germline V gene. Here the CDR3 DNA reads TGTGCCAGCAGCTTAGCGCTGGCAGGGGATGGGCAGTATTTT. This translates into CASSLALAGDGQYF.

The rearrangement joins TRBV28 to TRBJ1-4; D perhaps matches TRBD1 (5 bases). CDR3 size: 13 residues. Trimming removed 4 bases from V and 7 bases from J, with 10 bases in between. Germline V CDR1 and CDR2: MDHEN, SYDVKM. The CDR3 is CASSSGAREKLFF. The CDR3 nucleotides read TGTGCCAGCAGTTCCGGGGCCCGTGAAAAACTGTTTTTT.

This clonotype was counted many times. This chain connects TRBV20-1 to TRBJ2-7, with a tentative D call TRBD1 (5 bases). The CDR3 is made up of 12 amino acids. Germline V lookup: CDR1 DFQATT, CDR2 SNEGSKA (reference sequence). Trimming took 1 base from V and 3 from J, leaving 7 bases between them. The CDR3 reads CSARGTNYEQYF. In DNA, the CDR3 is TGCAGTGCTAGAGGGACAAACTACGAGCAGTACTTC.

The chain carries TRBV20-1 and TRBJ2-3, with a tentative D call TRBD2 (6 bases). The CDR3 loop spans 16 amino acids. Germline lookup yields CDR1 DFQATT and CDR2 SNEGSKA (reference sequence). V lost 2 bases to trimming and J lost 4 bases, with 19 bases between them. CDR3 in amino acids: CSARPSGVDLPDTQYF. CDR3 sequence (DNA): TGCAGTGCTAGACCCTCGGGGGTGGACCTCCCAGATACGCAGTATTTT.

This clonotype was seen many times. J is TRBJ1-4 and V is TRBV7-9; weak D call: TRBD1 (5 bases). The germline CDR1 and CDR2 sequences are SEHNR and FQNEAQ (reference sequence). The CDR3 covers 14 residues. V was clipped by 1 base and J by 8 bases, with 11 bases between them. CDR3 in amino acids: CASSLGSRAEKLFF. The CDR3, as DNA: TGTGCCAGCAGCTTAGGGTCCAGGGCGGAAAAACTGTTTTTT.

V is TRBV7-9 and J is TRBJ2-3; 7 positions match TRBD2. Trimming at V came to 4 bases and at J to 5 bases, leaving 6 bases not matched to a gene. Germline-derived CDR1 and CDR2 are SEHNR and FQNEAQ (reference sequence). The CDR3 extends over 14 amino acids. The CDR3 loop is CASSYRDYRDTQYF. The DNA for the CDR3 is TGTGCCAGCAGCTACCGGGACTATCGAGATACGCAGTATTTT.

This clonotype appeared many times. The chain combines TRBV20-1 with TRBJ2-2; D perhaps matches TRBD1 (7 bases). Germline CDR1 reads DFQATT; CDR2 reads SNEGSKA (reference sequence). The CDR3 contains 18 residues. V was shortened by 5 bases and J by 2 bases, with 24 bases between the two germline ends. DNA for the CDR3: TGCAGTGCTGGAAGGAGGGGAGGACAGGCCCGAAACACCGGGGAGCTGTTTTTT. Protein product: CSAGRRGGQARNTGELFF.